This TCR beta chain was documented in a study of blood T cell repertoires in COVID-19. This CDR3 has 16 residues. Germline assignment: CDR1 SEHNR and CDR2 FQNEAQ (reference sequence). V was trimmed by 7 bases and J by 1 base, leaving 16 bases between them. Sequencing was performed with immunoSEQ multiplex PCR; in TCRdb, only in-frame clones are kept and a portion is missing. Counted here are approximately 260,000 clones, around 88% occurring once; the ten biggest clones make up roughly 1.2%. V gene TRBV7-9 combines with J gene TRBJ1-4; the D gene is possibly TRBD1 (6 bases). This sequence originates from a woman between 40 and 50 years old with acute COVID-19. The sample was PBMCs or T cells enriched from blood (not recorded which). The CDR3 sequence: CASTTGGAGTNEKLFF. The CDR3 DNA reads TGTGCCAGCACCACCGGGGGGGCTGGAACTAATGAAAAACTGTTTTTT.